This TCR beta chain was identified during a study of shared clonotypes between healthy human individuals. Study information: Per donor, CD8 memory used one plate, CD8 naive used two, CD4 memory used three and CD4 naive used three.

Trimming cost V 10 bases and J 4 bases, with 26 bases left between them. The CDR3 runs 16 residues. CDR1 SGHNT and CDR2 YYREEE come from the germline V gene (reference sequence). Assay: immunoSEQ multiplex PCR; the TCRdb copy retains only in-frame clones and omits some. The table has some 1.5 million clones, 95% to 99% seen once. In regard to this clone: Its antigen is unknown.

Overall study findings and caveats: A small donor pool kept down the genetic and exposure-history diversity that was represented.

The J gene is TRBJ1-1, the V gene TRBV5-4, with a tentative D call TRBD1 (5 bases). Sequenced input: naive CD4+ T cells sorted from blood. Specified subset: CD45RA+ positively selected. The clonotype was recovered from a young man in good health. Here the CDR3 DNA reads TGTGCCTCCAAACCCCGAAGGACGGGGGTGGGCACTGAAGCTTTCTTT. Translation gives CASKPRRTGVGTEAFF.